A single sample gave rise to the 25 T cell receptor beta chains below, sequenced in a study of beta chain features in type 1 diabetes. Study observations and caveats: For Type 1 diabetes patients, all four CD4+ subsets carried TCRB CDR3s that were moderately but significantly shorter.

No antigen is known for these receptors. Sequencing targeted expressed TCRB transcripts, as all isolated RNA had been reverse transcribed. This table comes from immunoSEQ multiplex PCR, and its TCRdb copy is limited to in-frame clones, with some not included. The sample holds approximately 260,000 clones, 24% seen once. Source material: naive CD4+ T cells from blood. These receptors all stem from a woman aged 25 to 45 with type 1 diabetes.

The CDR3 nucleotides are TGTGCCAGCAGCCAGGACAGGGGATCTGGAAACACCATATATTTT. Translation: CASSQDRGSGNTIYF. The chain uses TRBV7-9 and TRBJ1-3, with 9 positions matching TRBD1. V lost 5 bases and J lost 1; bases outside the gene matches: 3. This CDR3 is 15 amino acids long. Germline-derived CDR1 and CDR2 are SEHNR and FQNEAQ (reference sequence).

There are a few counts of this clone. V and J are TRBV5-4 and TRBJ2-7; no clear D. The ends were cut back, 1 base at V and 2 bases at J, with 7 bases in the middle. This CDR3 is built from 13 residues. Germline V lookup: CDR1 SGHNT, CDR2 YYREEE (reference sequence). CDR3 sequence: CASSLSATYEQYF. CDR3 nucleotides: TGTGCCAGCAGCTTGTCCGCTACCTACGAGCAGTACTTC.

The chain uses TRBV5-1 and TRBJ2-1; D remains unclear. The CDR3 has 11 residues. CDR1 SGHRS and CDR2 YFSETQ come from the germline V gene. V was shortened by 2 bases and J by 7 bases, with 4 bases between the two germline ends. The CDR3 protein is CASSLENEQFF. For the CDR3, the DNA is TGCGCCAGCAGCTTAGAGAATGAGCAGTTCTTC.

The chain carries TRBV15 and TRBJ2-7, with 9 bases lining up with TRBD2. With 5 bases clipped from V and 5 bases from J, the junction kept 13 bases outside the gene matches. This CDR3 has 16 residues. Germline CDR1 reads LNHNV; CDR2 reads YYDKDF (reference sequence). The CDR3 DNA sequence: TGTGCCACCAGCGGCCACGTCGGACTAGCGAGGAACGAGCAGTACTTC. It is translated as CATSGHVGLARNEQYF. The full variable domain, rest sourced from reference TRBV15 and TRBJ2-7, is DAMVIQNPRYQVTQFGKPVTLSCSQTLNHNVMYWYQQKSSQAPKLLFHYYDKDFNNEADTPDNFQSRRPNTSFCFLDIRSPGLGDTAMYLCATSGHVGLARNEQYFGPGTRLTVT.

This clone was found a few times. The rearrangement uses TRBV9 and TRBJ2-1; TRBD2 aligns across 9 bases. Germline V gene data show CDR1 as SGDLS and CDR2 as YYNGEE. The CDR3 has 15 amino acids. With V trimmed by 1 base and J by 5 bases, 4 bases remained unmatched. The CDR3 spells CASSVSSGRDNEQFF. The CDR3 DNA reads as TGTGCCAGCAGCGTAAGTAGCGGGAGAGACAATGAGCAGTTCTTC.

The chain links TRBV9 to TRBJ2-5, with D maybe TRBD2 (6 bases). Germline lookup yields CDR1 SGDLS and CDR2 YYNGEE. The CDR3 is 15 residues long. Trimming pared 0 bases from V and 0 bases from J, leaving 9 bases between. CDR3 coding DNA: TGTGCCAGCAGCGTAGGGGTAGCGGACCAAGAGACCCAGTACTTC. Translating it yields CASSVGVADQETQYF.

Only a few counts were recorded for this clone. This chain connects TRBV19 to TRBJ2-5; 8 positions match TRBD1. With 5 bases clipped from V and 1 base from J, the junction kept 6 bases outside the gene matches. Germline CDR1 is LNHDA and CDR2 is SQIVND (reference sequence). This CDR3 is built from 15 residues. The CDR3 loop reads CASSSRTGSQETQYF. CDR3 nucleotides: TGTGCCAGTAGTTCCCGGACAGGGAGCCAAGAGACCCAGTACTTC.

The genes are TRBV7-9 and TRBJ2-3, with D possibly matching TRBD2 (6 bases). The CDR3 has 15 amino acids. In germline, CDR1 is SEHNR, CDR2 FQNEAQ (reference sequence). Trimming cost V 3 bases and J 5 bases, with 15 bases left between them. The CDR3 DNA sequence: TGTGCCAGCAGCTTGGACCGGGAGAGGGGAGATACGCAGTATTTT. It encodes CASSLDRERGDTQYF.

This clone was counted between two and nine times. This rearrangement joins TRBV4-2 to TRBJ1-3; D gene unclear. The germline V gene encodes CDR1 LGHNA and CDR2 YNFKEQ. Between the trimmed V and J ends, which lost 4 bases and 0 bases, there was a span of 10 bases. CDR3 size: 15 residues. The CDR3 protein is CASSPRLISGNTIYF. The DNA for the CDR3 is TGTGCCAGCAGCCCTCGACTGATCTCTGGAAACACCATATATTTT.

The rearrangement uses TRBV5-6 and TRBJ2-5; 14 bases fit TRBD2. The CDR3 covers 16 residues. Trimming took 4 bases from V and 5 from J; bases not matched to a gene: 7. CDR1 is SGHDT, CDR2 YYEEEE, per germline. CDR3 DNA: TGTGCCAGCAGCCTGACTAGCGGGAGGGTGTATGAGACCCAGTACTTC. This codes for CASSLTSGRVYETQYF. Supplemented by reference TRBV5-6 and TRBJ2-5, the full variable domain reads DAGVTQSPTHLIKTRGQQVTLRCSPKSGHDTVSWYQQALGQGPQFIFQYYEEEERQRGNFPDRFSGHQFPNYSSELNVNALLLGDSALYLCASSLTSGRVYETQYFGPGTRLLVL.

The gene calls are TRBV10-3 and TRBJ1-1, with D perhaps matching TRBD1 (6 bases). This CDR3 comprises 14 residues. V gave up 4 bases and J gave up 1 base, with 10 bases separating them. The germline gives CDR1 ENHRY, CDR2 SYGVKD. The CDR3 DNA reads TGTGCCATCAGTGTTCGGACAGCGAACACTGAAGCTTTCTTT. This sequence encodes CAISVRTANTEAFF.

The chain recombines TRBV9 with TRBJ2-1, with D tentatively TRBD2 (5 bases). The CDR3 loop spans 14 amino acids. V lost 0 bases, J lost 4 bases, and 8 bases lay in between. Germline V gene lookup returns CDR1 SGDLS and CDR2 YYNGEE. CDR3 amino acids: CASSVAEGYNEQFF. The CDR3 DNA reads TGTGCCAGCAGCGTAGCCGAGGGATACAATGAGCAGTTCTTC.

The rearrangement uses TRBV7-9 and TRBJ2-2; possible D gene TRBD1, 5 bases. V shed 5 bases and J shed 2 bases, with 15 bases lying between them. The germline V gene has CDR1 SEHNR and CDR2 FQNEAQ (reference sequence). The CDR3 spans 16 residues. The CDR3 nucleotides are TGTGCCAGCAGCGGCCCTGGGGCAAGAAACACCGGGGAGCTGTTTTTT. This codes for CASSGPGARNTGELFF. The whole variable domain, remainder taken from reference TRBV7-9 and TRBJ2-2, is DTGVSQNPRHKITKRGQNVTFRCDPISEHNRLYWYRQTLGQGPEFLTYFQNEAQLEKSRLLSDRFSAERPKGSFSTLEIQRTEQGDSAMYLCASSGPGARNTGELFFGEGSRLTVL.

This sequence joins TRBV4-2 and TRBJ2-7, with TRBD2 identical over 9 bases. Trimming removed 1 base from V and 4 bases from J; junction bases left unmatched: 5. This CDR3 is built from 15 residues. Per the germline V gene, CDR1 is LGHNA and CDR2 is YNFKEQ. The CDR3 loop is CASSQVLREGYEQYF. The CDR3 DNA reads TGTGCCAGCAGCCAAGTGTTGCGGGAGGGGTACGAGCAGTACTTC.

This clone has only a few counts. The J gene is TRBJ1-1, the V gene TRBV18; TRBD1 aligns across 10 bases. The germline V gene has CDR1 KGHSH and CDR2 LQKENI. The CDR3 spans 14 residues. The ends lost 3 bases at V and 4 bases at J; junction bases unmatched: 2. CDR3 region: CASSPRTGGTEAFF. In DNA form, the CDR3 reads TGTGCCAGCTCACCTCGGACAGGGGGCACTGAAGCTTTCTTT.

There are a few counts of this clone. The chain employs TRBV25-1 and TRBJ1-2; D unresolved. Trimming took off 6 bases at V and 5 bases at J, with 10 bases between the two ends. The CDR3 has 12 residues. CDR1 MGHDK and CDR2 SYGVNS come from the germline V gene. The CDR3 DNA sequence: TGTGCCAGCAGCCGGGAACAGTATGGCTACACCTTC. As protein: CASSREQYGYTF.

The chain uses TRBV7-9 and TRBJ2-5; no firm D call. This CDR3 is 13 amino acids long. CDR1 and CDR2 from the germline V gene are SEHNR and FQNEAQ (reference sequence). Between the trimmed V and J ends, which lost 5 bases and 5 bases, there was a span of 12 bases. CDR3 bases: TGTGCCAGCAGCGGGCAGTCTTGGGAGACCCAGTACTTC. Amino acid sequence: CASSGQSWETQYF. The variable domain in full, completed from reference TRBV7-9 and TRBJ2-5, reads DTGVSQNPRHKITKRGQNVTFRCDPISEHNRLYWYRQTLGQGPEFLTYFQNEAQLEKSRLLSDRFSAERPKGSFSTLEIQRTEQGDSAMYLCASSGQSWETQYFGPGTRLLVL.

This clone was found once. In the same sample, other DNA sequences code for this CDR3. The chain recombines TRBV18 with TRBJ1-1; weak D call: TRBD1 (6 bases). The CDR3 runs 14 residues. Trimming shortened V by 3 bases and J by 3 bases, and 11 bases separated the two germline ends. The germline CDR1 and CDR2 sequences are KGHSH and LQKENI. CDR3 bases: TGTGCCAGCTCACCTACGACAGGCGACACTGAAGCTTTCTTT. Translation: CASSPTTGDTEAFF. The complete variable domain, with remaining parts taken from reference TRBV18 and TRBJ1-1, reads NAGVMQNPRHLVRRRGQEARLRCSPMKGHSHVYWYRQLPEEGLKFMVYLQKENIIDESGMPKERFSAEFPKEGPSILRIQQVVRGDSAAYFCASSPTTGDTEAFFGQGTRLTVV.

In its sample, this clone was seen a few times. The CDR3 region is CASSLEAASNQPQHF. As DNA, the CDR3 is TGTGCCAGCAGCTTAGAGGCAGCTAGCAATCAGCCCCAGCATTTT. The rearrangement uses TRBV7-3 and TRBJ1-5; D remains unclear. The CDR3 is 15 amino acids. Trimming left V 2 bases short and J 0 bases short, with 8 bases between. Germline V gene sequence: CDR1 SGHTA, CDR2 FQGTGA.

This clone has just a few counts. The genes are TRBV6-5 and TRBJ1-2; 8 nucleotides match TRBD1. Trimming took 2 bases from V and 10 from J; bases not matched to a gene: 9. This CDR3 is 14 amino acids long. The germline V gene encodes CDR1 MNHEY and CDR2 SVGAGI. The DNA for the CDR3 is TGTGCCAGCAGTTACGACTCCGGACAGGGCGCCTACACCTTC. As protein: CASSYDSGQGAYTF.

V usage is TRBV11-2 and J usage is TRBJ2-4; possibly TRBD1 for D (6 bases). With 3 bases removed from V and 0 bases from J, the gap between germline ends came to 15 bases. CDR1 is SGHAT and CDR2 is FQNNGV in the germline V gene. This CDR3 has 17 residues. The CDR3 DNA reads TGTGCCAGCAGCTTGCCGACCAGGGGCATAGCCAAAAACATTCAGTACTTC. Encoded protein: CASSLPTRGIAKNIQYF.

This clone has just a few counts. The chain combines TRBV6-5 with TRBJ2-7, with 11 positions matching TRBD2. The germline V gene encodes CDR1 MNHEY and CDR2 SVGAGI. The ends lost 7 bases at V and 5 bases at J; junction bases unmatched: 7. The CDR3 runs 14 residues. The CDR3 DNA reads TGTGCCAGCAAACTAGCGGGAGTTTCGCACGAGCAGTACTTC. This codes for CASKLAGVSHEQYF.

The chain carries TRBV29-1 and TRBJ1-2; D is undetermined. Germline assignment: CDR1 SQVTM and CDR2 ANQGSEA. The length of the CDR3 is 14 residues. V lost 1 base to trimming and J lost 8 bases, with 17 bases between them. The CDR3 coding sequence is TGCAGCGTTGAAGTTCAGGCGCTATCCGGAGGCTACACCTTC. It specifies CSVEVQALSGGYTF.

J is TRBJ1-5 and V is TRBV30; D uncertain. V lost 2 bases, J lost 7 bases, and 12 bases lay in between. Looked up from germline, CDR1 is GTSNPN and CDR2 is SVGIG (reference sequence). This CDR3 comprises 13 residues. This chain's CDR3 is CAWSLSGNQPQHF. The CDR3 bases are TGTGCCTGGAGTTTGTCGGGTAACCAGCCCCAGCATTTT.

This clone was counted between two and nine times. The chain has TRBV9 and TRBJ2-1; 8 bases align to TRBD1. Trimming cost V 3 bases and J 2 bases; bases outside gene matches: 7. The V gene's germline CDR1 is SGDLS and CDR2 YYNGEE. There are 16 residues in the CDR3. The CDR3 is CASSEGQEVTYNEQFF. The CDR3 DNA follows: TGTGCCAGCAGCGAGGGACAGGAGGTGACCTACAATGAGCAGTTCTTC.